The 20 T cell receptor beta chains reported below all come from one sample, sequenced in a study of blood T cell repertoires in COVID-19. The protocol was immunoSEQ multiplex PCR, while the TCRdb copy is restricted to in-frame clones and leaves out a portion. Of 390,000 or so clones listed, around four fifths are singletons. The sample taken for sequencing was PBMCs or T cells enriched from blood (not recorded which). The source of these receptors is a woman aged 50 to 60 who had recovered from COVID-19.

The chain carries TRBV7-9 and TRBJ1-1, with 7 nucleotides matching TRBD1. CDR1 is SEHNR, CDR2 FQNEAQ, per germline (reference sequence). The CDR3 is made up of 14 amino acids. V lost 5 bases to trimming and J lost 5 bases; unmatched junction nucleotides: 8. The CDR3 is CASSLLPGGTEAFF. The CDR3 DNA reads TGTGCCAGCAGCCTGCTCCCAGGGGGGACTGAAGCTTTCTTT.

The gene calls are TRBV9 and TRBJ2-1; TRBD1 matches at 9 bases. CDR1 SGDLS and CDR2 YYNGEE come from the germline V gene. Trimming removed 2 bases from V and 8 bases from J; junction bases left unmatched: 8. This CDR3 is 15 amino acids long. This CDR3 reads CASSVAGQGFDEQFF. The CDR3 DNA follows: TGTGCCAGCAGCGTTGCGGGACAGGGTTTCGATGAGCAGTTCTTC.

The J gene is TRBJ1-2, the V gene TRBV25-1, with no clear D. Germline lookup yields CDR1 MGHDK and CDR2 SYGVNS. The V end was cut by 4 bases, the J end by 0 bases, with 12 bases between. The CDR3 length is 15 residues. The CDR3 loop is CASSVGRTSNYGYTF. CDR3 sequence (DNA): TGTGCCAGCAGTGTGGGCAGAACCTCTAACTATGGCTACACCTTC.

The chain links TRBV9 to TRBJ1-3; D unresolved. V lost 7 bases to trimming and J lost 0 bases, with 8 bases between them. The germline V gene has CDR1 SGDLS and CDR2 YYNGEE. The CDR3 sequence is 13 residues long. The CDR3 DNA is TGTGCCAGCCGGGGAGTCTCTGGAAACACCATATATTTT. Encoded protein: CASRGVSGNTIYF. The complete variable domain, with remaining parts taken from reference TRBV9 and TRBJ1-3, reads DSGVTQTPKHLITATGQRVTLRCSPRSGDLSVYWYQQSLDQGLQFLIQYYNGEERAKGNILERFSAQQFPDLHSELNLSSLELGDSALYFCASRGVSGNTIYFGEGSWLTVV.

The chain recombines TRBV29-1 with TRBJ1-2; TRBD1 matches 8 bases. The CDR3 is 12 residues long. The junction had 6 bases not matched to a gene; V was cut back by 6 bases and J by 6 bases. Germline values: CDR1 SQVTM, CDR2 ANQGSEA. The CDR3 loop reads CSVLTGDHGYTF. CDR3 coding DNA: TGCAGCGTACTGACAGGGGACCATGGCTACACCTTC.

The chain uses TRBV7-9 and TRBJ1-1, with 7 bases aligning to TRBD1. CDR3 length: 15 residues. Looked up from germline, CDR1 is SEHNR and CDR2 is FQNEAQ (reference sequence). The V and J ends lost 0 bases and 6 bases, in that order; junction bases with no gene match: 7. CDR3 DNA sequence: TGTGCCAGCAGCTTAGCAGGGGGCAAGGAGTCTGAAGCTTTCTTT. Translated, it gives CASSLAGGKESEAFF.

This chain joins TRBV2 and TRBJ2-7; no firm D call. There are 13 residues in the CDR3. The germline gives CDR1 SNHLY, CDR2 FYNNEI. Trimming took 11 bases from V and 2 from J, leaving 16 bases between them. The CDR3 nucleotides are TGTGCCGGGTCTCTACAGAGAACCTACGAGCAGTACTTC. Its translation: CAGSLQRTYEQYF.

This clone came up once. No DNA is shown, since the ends of the CDR3 on it are uncertain; the CDR3 is the one TCRdb lists. The CDR3: CASSYPCGTGVGQPQHF. The V call is TRBV21-1, the J call TRBJ1-5; TRBD1 reflects the table's D call only, with no check against the DNA. TRBV21-1 has pseudogene status. The CDR3 spans 17 amino acids, including both terminal residues.

The chain has TRBV6-4 and TRBJ1-2; D may be TRBD1 (5 bases). This CDR3 is 16 amino acids long. Germline V CDR1 and CDR2: MRHNA, SNTAGT. Deletions cut 2 bases from V and 2 bases from J, with 15 bases between. The CDR3 reads CASSDPMGLSNYGYTF. The CDR3 region has the DNA TGTGCCAGCAGTGACCCTATGGGACTTTCCAACTATGGCTACACCTTC.

This chain joins TRBV9 and TRBJ1-2, with TRBD1 identical over 7 bases. CDR3 size: 15 residues. Germline V gene lookup returns CDR1 SGDLS and CDR2 YYNGEE. Unmatched junction bases numbered 14, after V lost 4 bases and J lost 8 bases. CDR3 bases: TGTGCCAGCAGCACCCGGGCGGGGCAGGGGGACGGCTACACCTTC. It encodes CASSTRAGQGDGYTF. The whole variable domain, filled in from reference TRBV9 and TRBJ1-2, reads DSGVTQTPKHLITATGQRVTLRCSPRSGDLSVYWYQQSLDQGLQFLIQYYNGEERAKGNILERFSAQQFPDLHSELNLSSLELGDSALYFCASSTRAGQGDGYTFGSGTRLTVV.

This chain links TRBV6-6 with TRBJ1-2, with D perhaps TRBD1 (5 bases). CDR3 length: 13 residues. V lost 5 bases and J 8 bases, leaving 15 bases between the germline ends. Per the germline V gene, CDR1 is MNHNY and CDR2 is SVGAGI (reference sequence). The CDR3 reads CASSTPGAWGYTF. In nucleotides, the CDR3 is TGTGCCAGCAGTACCCCTGGGGCGTGGGGCTACACCTTC.

This rearrangement joins TRBV19 to TRBJ1-1; D is unclear. CDR1 and CDR2 (germline): LNHDA, SQIVND (reference sequence). CDR3 length equals 12 residues. Between the trimmed V and J ends, which lost 8 bases and 2 bases, there was a span of 9 bases. The CDR3 region is CASGNRNTEAFF. Written as DNA, the CDR3 is TGTGCCAGTGGCAACCGAAACACTGAAGCTTTCTTT.

The gene calls are TRBV15 and TRBJ1-4; 8 bases align to TRBD1. V gave up 4 bases and J gave up 2 bases; unmatched junction bases: 3. The germline gives CDR1 LNHNV, CDR2 YYDKDF (reference sequence). This CDR3 comprises 15 residues. The CDR3 region has the DNA TGTGCCACCAGCAATCGACAGGGGACTAATGAAAAACTGTTTTTT. It is translated as CATSNRQGTNEKLFF. Complete variable domain (other parts from reference TRBV15 and TRBJ1-4): DAMVIQNPRYQVTQFGKPVTLSCSQTLNHNVMYWYQQKSSQAPKLLFHYYDKDFNNEADTPDNFQSRRPNTSFCFLDIRSPGLGDTAMYLCATSNRQGTNEKLFFGSGTQLSVL.

This clone was seen once. The chain recombines TRBV6-2 or TRBV6-3 with TRBJ2-2; 10 positions agree with TRBD2. With 5 bases clipped from V and 1 base from J, the junction kept 1 base outside the gene matches. There are 15 residues in the CDR3. The germline gives CDR1 MNHEY, CDR2 SVGEGT. This chain's CDR3 is CASSLAGVNTGELFF. CDR3 DNA: TGTGCCAGCAGTCTAGCGGGAGTGAACACCGGGGAGCTGTTTTTT.

The chain recombines TRBV9 with TRBJ2-2, with a tentative D call TRBD1 (6 bases). The V end was cut by 4 bases, the J end by 6 bases, with 16 bases between. Per germline, CDR1 SGDLS and CDR2 YYNGEE. The CDR3 extends over 15 amino acids. This CDR3 reads CASSPRPGVAGELFF. The CDR3 region has the DNA TGTGCCAGCAGCCCCCGCCCAGGGGTGGCCGGGGAGCTGTTTTTT.

The chain recombines TRBV29-1 with TRBJ1-3; D gene ambiguous. Trimming pared 7 bases from V and 0 bases from J, leaving 7 bases between. The V gene's germline CDR1 is SQVTM and CDR2 ANQGSEA. CDR3 length equals 12 residues. The CDR3 reads CSARDSGNTIYF. CDR3 in DNA: TGCAGCGCAAGAGACTCTGGAAACACCATATATTTT. The whole variable domain, remainder taken from reference TRBV29-1 and TRBJ1-3, is SAVISQKPSRDICQRGTSLTIQCQVDSQVTMMFWYRQQPGQSLTLIATANQGSEATYESGFVIDKFPISRPNLTFSTLTVSNMSPEDSSIYLCSARDSGNTIYFGEGSWLTVV.

V is TRBV7-6 and J is TRBJ2-7; possible D gene TRBD2, 5 bases. V gave up 1 base and J gave up 6 bases, with 10 bases separating them. The CDR3 consists of 13 residues. Germline-derived CDR1 and CDR2 are SGHVS and FNYEAQ. CDR3 nucleotides: TGTGCCAGCAGCTTAGGAGGGCGGTCCGAGCAGTACTTC. It codes for CASSLGGRSEQYF.

The genes are TRBV19 and TRBJ2-1; the match to TRBD1 covers 7 bases. V was clipped by 5 bases and J by 14 bases; unmatched bases: 9. The germline gives CDR1 LNHDA, CDR2 SQIVND (reference sequence). This CDR3 is 12 amino acids long. CDR3 loop: CASSYTGTAKFF. The CDR3, as DNA: TGTGCCAGTAGTTACACCGGGACAGCTAAGTTCTTC.

This clone was detected a few times. V usage is TRBV28 and J usage is TRBJ2-7; 10 bases map to TRBD1. The CDR3 runs to 13 residues. Germline V CDR1 and CDR2: MDHEN, SYDVKM. Losses at the gene ends were 7 bases for V and 6 bases for J; bases not matched to a gene: 6. CDR3 residues: CASTRTGGGEQYF. Written as DNA, the CDR3 is TGTGCCAGCACACGGACAGGGGGTGGCGAGCAGTACTTC.

V usage is TRBV7-2 and J usage is TRBJ1-2; D remains ambiguous. V was pared by 6 bases and J by 3 bases, with 8 bases between. This CDR3 has 12 amino acids. Per germline, CDR1 SGHTA and CDR2 FQGNSA. CDR3 residues: CASREGYYGYTF. Written as DNA, the CDR3 is TGTGCCAGCAGGGAGGGATACTATGGCTACACCTTC.